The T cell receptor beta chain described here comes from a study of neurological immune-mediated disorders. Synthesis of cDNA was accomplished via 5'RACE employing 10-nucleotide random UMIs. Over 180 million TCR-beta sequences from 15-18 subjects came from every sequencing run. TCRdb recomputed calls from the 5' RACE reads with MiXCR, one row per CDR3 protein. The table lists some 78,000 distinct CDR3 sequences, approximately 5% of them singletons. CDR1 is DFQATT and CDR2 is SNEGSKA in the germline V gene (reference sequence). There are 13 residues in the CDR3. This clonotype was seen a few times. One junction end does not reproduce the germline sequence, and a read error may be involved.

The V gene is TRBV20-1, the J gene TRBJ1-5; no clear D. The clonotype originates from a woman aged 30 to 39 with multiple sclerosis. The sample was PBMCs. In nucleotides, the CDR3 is TGCAGTGCTTCAAGCCCCCTCAATCAGCACCAGCATTTT. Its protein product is CSASSPLNQHQHF.